This is a list of T cell receptor beta chains from one sample in a study of blood T cell repertoires in COVID-19. Profiling relied on immunoSEQ multiplex PCR, and the TCRdb table lists in-frame clones only, not all of them. The profile shows under 300,000 clones, 75% to 90% of them singletons. Sequencing was carried out using peripheral blood. The receptors were gathered from a woman aged 60-75 years with active or convalescent COVID-19. Both conserved end residues are part of each CDR3. D genes are given only for firm matches. Clone size is shown for a subset of rows, as once, few, many or a class of expanded clone.

CDR3: CASSPPGDRYGYTF
DNA: TGTGCCAGCTCACCACCGGGGGACAGATATGGCTACACCTTC
D: TRBD1
J: TRBJ1-2
V: TRBV18
size: NA

CDR3: CASSSLAGGTDTQYF
DNA: TGCGCCAGCAGCTCCCTAGCGGGGGGAACAGATACGCAGTATTTT
D: TRBD2
J: TRBJ2-3
V: TRBV5-1
size: NA

CDR3: CASSQDWGSPMNTEAFF
DNA: TGCGCCAGCAGCCAAGATTGGGGCAGCCCTATGAACACTGAAGCTTTCTTT
D: NA
J: TRBJ1-1
V: TRBV4-3
size: NA

CDR3: CATSRADRGLQPQHF
DNA: TGTGCCACCAGCAGAGCAGACAGGGGGCTTCAGCCCCAGCATTTT
D: TRBD1
J: TRBJ1-5
V: TRBV15
size: NA

CDR3: CAWSGPYRAFNEKLFF
DNA: TGTGCCTGGAGTGGGCCATACAGGGCCTTTAATGAAAAACTGTTTTTT
D: NA
J: TRBJ1-4
V: TRBV30
size: NA

CDR3: CASSRETGGIMTGELFF
DNA: TGCGCCAGCAGCCGGGAGACAGGGGGCATTATGACCGGGGAGCTGTTTTTT
D: TRBD1
J: TRBJ2-2
V: TRBV4-1
size: few

CDR3: CASSQFAGDRGYTF
DNA: TGCGCCAGCAGCCAATTTGCAGGGGATCGAGGCTACACCTTC
D: NA
J: TRBJ1-2
V: TRBV4-1
size: NA

CDR3: CASSLWWGGTYNEQFF
DNA: TGTGCCAGCAGCTTATGGTGGGGGGGCACCTACAATGAGCAGTTCTTC
D: NA
J: TRBJ2-1
V: TRBV7-2
size: once

CDR3: CSVVDRSFGGYTF
DNA: TGCAGCGTCGTGGACAGATCCTTCGGGGGCTACACCTTC
D: NA
J: TRBJ1-2
V: TRBV29-1
size: NA

CDR3: CASSDQRGGWDTQYF
DNA: TGCGCCAGCAGCGACCAGCGGGGGGGCTGGGATACGCAGTATTTT
D: TRBD2
J: TRBJ2-3
V: TRBV5-1
size: NA

CDR3: CASSLAQGNEKLFF
DNA: TGCGCCAGCAGCTTGGCACAGGGGAACGAAAAACTGTTTTTT
D: TRBD1
J: TRBJ1-4
V: TRBV5-1
size: NA

CDR3: CASSPSTGPMTNYGYTF
DNA: TGTGCCAGCTCACCATCGACAGGTCCAATGACTAACTATGGCTACACCTTC
D: NA
J: TRBJ1-2
V: TRBV18
size: NA

CDR3: CASRPTGNTEAFF
DNA: TGTGCCAGCAGACCAACAGGTAACACTGAAGCTTTCTTT
D: NA
J: TRBJ1-1
V: TRBV11-2
size: NA

CDR3: CASSYRGLLGGYTF
DNA: TGTGCCAGCAGCTACAGGGGCTTATTAGGTGGCTACACCTTC
D: TRBD1
J: TRBJ1-2
V: TRBV11-2
size: NA

CDR3: CASSPQGSHNSPLHF
DNA: TGTGCCAGCAGTCCGCAGGGTAGCCATAATTCACCCCTCCACTTT
D: NA
J: TRBJ1-6
V: TRBV28
size: NA

CDR3: CASSEGGGGPSYEQYF
DNA: TGTGCCAGCAGCGAGGGGGGAGGGGGACCATCCTACGAGCAGTACTTC
D: NA
J: TRBJ2-7
V: TRBV9
size: NA

CDR3: CASRTDREAEAFF
DNA: TGTGCCAGCAGAACCGACAGGGAGGCTGAAGCTTTCTTT
D: TRBD1
J: TRBJ1-1
V: TRBV28
size: NA